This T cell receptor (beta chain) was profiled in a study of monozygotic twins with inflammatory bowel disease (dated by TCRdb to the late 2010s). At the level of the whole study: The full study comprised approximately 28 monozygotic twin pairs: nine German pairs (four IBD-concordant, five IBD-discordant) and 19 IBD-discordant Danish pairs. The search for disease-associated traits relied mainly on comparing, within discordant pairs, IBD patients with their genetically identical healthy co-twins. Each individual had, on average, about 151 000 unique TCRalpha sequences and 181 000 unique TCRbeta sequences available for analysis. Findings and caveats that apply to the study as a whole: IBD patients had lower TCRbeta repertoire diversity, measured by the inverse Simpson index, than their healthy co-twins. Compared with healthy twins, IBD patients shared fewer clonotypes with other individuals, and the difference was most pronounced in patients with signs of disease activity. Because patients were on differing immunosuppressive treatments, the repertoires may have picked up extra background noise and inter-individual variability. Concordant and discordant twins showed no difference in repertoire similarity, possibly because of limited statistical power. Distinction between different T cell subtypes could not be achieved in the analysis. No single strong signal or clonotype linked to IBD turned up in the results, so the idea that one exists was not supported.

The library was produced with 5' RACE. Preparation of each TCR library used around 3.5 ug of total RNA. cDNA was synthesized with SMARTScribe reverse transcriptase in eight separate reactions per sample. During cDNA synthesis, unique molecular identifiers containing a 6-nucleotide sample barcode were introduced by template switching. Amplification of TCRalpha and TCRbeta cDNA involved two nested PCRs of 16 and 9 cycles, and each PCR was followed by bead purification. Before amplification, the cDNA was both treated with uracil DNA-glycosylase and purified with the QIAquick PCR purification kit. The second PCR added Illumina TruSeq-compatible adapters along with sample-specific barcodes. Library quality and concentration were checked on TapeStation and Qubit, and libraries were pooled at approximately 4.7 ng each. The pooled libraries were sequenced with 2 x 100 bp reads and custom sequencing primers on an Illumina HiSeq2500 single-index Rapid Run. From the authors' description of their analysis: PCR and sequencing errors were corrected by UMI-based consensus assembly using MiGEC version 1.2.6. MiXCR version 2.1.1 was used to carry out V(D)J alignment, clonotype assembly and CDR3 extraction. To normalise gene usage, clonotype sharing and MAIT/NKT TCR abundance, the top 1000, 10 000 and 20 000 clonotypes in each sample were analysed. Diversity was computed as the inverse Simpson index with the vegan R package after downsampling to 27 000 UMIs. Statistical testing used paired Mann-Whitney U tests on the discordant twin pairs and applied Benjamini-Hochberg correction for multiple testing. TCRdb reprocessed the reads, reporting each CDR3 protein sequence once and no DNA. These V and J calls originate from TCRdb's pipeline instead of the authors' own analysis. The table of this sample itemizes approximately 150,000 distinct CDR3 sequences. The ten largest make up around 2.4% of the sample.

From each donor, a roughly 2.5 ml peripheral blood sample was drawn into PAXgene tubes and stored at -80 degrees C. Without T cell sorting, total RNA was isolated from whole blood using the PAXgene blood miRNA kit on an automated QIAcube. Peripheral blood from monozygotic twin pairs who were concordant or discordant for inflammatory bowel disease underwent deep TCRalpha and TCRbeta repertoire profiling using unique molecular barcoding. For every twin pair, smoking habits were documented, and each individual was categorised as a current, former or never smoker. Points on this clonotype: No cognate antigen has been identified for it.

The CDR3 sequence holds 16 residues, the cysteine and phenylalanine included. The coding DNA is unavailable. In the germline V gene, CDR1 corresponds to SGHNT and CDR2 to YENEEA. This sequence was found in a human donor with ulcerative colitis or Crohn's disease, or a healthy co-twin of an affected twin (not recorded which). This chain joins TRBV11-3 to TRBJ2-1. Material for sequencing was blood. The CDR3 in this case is CASSRIAALSYNEQFF.